The 19 T cell receptor beta chains below come from one sample, sequenced in a study of patients and donors after allogeneic stem cell transplantation. Each CDR3 protein is one row after TCRdb ran MiXCR on the RT-PCR reads. The sample lists tens of thousands of distinct CDR3 sequences, 4.5% to 5% occurring once. The specimen was blood, either unsorted or a sorted T cell fraction (not recorded which). The receptors originated from a human donor who was either an allogeneic HSCT recipient or a stem cell or donor lymphocyte infusion donor (not recorded which). It is not recorded whose cells these are; they may come from a transplant donor.

This clonotype appeared many times. The V gene is TRBV20-1, the J gene TRBJ2-1; TRBD1 is a possible D gene (6 bases). Per the germline V gene, CDR1 is DFQATT and CDR2 is SNEGSKA (reference sequence). CDR3 length: 14 residues. Trimming removed 3 bases at V and 5 bases at J, with 14 bases between. In nucleotides, the CDR3 is TGCAGTGCTAGTTTGAGGGGGTGGGACAATGAGCAGTTCTTC. Translating gives CSASLRGWDNEQFF.

At least ten counts were recorded for this clonotype. The gene calls are TRBV7-9 and TRBJ2-2; 8 bases map to TRBD2. The CDR3 extends over 15 amino acids. Germline V gives CDR1 SEHNR, CDR2 FQNEAQ (reference sequence). The V gene end was trimmed by 2 bases and the J gene end by 3 bases; junction bases not matched to a gene: 2. The CDR3 sequence: CASSLTSGDTGELFF. The CDR3 bases are TGTGCCAGCAGCTTAACTAGCGGCGACACCGGGGAGCTGTTTTTT.

This clonotype was picked up many times. The V and J genes are TRBV30 and TRBJ2-7; tentative D call: TRBD1 (5 bases). V lost 0 bases to trimming and J lost 2 bases, with 11 bases between them. The CDR3 extends over 14 amino acids. CDR1 is GTSNPN, CDR2 SVGIG, per germline (reference sequence). CDR3 nucleotides: TGTGCCTGGAGTGTGGGGCTCCCACCCTACGAGCAGTACTTC. Translation: CAWSVGLPPYEQYF.

This clonotype was seen only a few times. The chain combines TRBV7-9 with TRBJ1-1; a possible D gene is TRBD1 (6 bases). V dropped 5 bases and J dropped 4 bases, with 14 bases sitting between them. In germline, CDR1 is SEHNR, CDR2 FQNEAQ (reference sequence). This CDR3 has 14 amino acids. CDR3 DNA: TGTGCCAGCAGCATGGGGGCCTCGGGCACTGAAGCTTTCTTT. It encodes CASSMGASGTEAFF.

Many counts were recorded for this clonotype. The V and J genes are TRBV7-9 and TRBJ1-1; a possible D gene is TRBD1 (6 bases). Germline V lookup: CDR1 SEHNR, CDR2 FQNEAQ (reference sequence). The CDR3 runs to 14 residues. V lost 4 bases and J 5 bases, leaving 14 bases between the germline ends. Written as DNA, the CDR3 is TGTGCCAGCAGCTCATTCAGGGGTAGAACTGAAGCTTTCTTT. Translated: CASSSFRGRTEAFF.

This clonotype was observed a few times. The chain carries TRBV5-1 and TRBJ2-7; 9 bases line up with TRBD1. V shed 3 bases and J 5 bases; nucleotides not matched to a gene: 6. The CDR3 length is 14 residues. CDR1 is SGHRS, CDR2 YFSETQ, per germline. The CDR3 loop is CASSSGTGIHEQYF. CDR3 DNA sequence: TGCGCCAGCAGCTCAGGGACAGGGATCCACGAGCAGTACTTC.

The table lists this clonotype with many counts. The V gene is TRBV11-2, the J gene TRBJ2-7; maybe TRBD2 (6 bases). This CDR3 spans 14 amino acids. The ends were cut back, 5 bases at V and 2 bases at J, with 13 bases in the middle. Germline V CDR1 and CDR2: SGHAT, FQNNGV. The CDR3 DNA follows: TGTGCCAGCAGCCCCGGAGGGGTGGCCTACGAGCAGTACTTC. Its protein is CASSPGGVAYEQYF.

This clonotype was seen only a few times. The V gene is TRBV7-8, the J gene TRBJ1-6; TRBD1 might be the D (6 bases). Germline assignment: CDR1 SGHVS and CDR2 FQNEAQ. The V end was cut by 4 bases, the J end by 7 bases, with 17 bases between. The CDR3 loop spans 16 amino acids. The CDR3 DNA is TGTGCCAGCAGCTCGCGGGGGGGGGCAGTGAATTCACCCCTCCACTTT. Translation: CASSSRGGAVNSPLHF. The full variable domain, rest sourced from reference TRBV7-8 and TRBJ1-6, is GAGVSQSPRYKVAKRGQDVALRCDPISGHVSLFWYQQALGQGPEFLTYFQNEAQLDKSGLPSDRFFAERPEGSVSTLKIQRTQQEDSAVYLCASSSRGGAVNSPLHFGNGTRLTVT.

There are many counts of this clonotype. The chain carries TRBV18 and TRBJ1-2; the D gene is possibly TRBD1 (5 bases). Trimming left V 4 bases short and J 3 bases short, with 9 bases between. The CDR3 is made up of 13 amino acids. Per the germline V gene, CDR1 is KGHSH and CDR2 is LQKENI. As DNA, the CDR3 is TGTGCCAGCTCACAACAGACAGACTATGGCTACACCTTC. Its translation: CASSQQTDYGYTF. The variable domain in full, completed from reference TRBV18 and TRBJ1-2, reads NAGVMQNPRHLVRRRGQEARLRCSPMKGHSHVYWYRQLPEEGLKFMVYLQKENIIDESGMPKERFSAEFPKEGPSILRIQQVVRGDSAAYFCASSQQTDYGYTFGSGTRLTVV.

This clonotype was seen a handful of times. The J gene is TRBJ2-1, the V gene TRBV5-5, with TRBD2 identical over 8 bases. Germline V gene data show CDR1 as SGHKS and CDR2 as YYEKEE (reference sequence). The CDR3 totals 16 residues. The ends lost 1 base at V and 2 bases at J; junction bases unmatched: 5. CDR3 sequence (DNA): TGTGCCAGCAGCTTGTTCAGCGGGGGACCCTACAATGAGCAGTTCTTC. Amino acids: CASSLFSGGPYNEQFF.

In its sample, this clonotype was seen many times. The rearrangement uses TRBV2 and TRBJ1-2; D unclear. This CDR3 region has 13 residues. CDR1 and CDR2 (germline): SNHLY, FYNNEI. The germline V and J ends were trimmed by 4 bases and 3 bases, with 9 bases remaining between them. The CDR3 DNA is TGTGCCAGCAGTGGCCGAGGGTACTATGGCTACACCTTC. This gives the protein CASSGRGYYGYTF. The full variable domain, with the rest looked up from reference TRBV2 and TRBJ1-2, is EPEVTQTPSHQVTQMGQEVILRCVPISNHLYFYWYRQILGQKVEFLVSFYNNEISEKSEIFDDQFSVERPDGSNFTLKIRSTKLEDSAMYFCASSGRGYYGYTFGSGTRLTVV.

This clonotype was found many times. This rearrangement joins TRBV10-2 to TRBJ1-5; 7 nucleotides agree with TRBD1. V shed 3 bases and J 9 bases; nucleotides not matched to a gene: 5. Germline V gives CDR1 WSHSY, CDR2 SAAADI. This CDR3 is built from 13 residues. CDR3 DNA sequence: TGCGCCAGCAGTGATCTACAGGGGCTGCCCCAGCATTTT. The encoded protein is CASSDLQGLPQHF.

Many counts were recorded for this clonotype. The V and J genes are TRBV12-3 or TRBV12-4 and TRBJ1-3, with D unresolved. With 5 bases removed from V and 2 bases from J, the gap between germline ends came to 1 base. The CDR3 contains 11 residues. CDR3 sequence (DNA): TGTGCCAGCAGTCCTGGAAACACCATATATTTT. This sequence encodes CASSPGNTIYF.

The chain carries TRBV9 and TRBJ1-2, with TRBD1 matching 12 bases. The CDR3 is 17 residues long. The V gene's germline CDR1 is SGDLS and CDR2 YYNGEE. The V gene end was trimmed by 4 bases and the J gene end by 7 bases; junction bases not matched to a gene: 14. The DNA for the CDR3 is TGTGCCAGCAGCTCCTCCGGGACAGGGGGCCTAAGAGGTGGCTACACCTTC. The encoded protein is CASSSSGTGGLRGGYTF.

This clonotype was counted at least ten times. The chain recombines TRBV5-1 with TRBJ1-1; a possible D gene is TRBD1 (5 bases). The CDR3 contains 15 residues. Trimming removed 0 bases from V and 5 bases from J, with 14 bases in between. CDR1 and CDR2 (germline): SGHRS, YFSETQ. Here the CDR3 DNA reads TGCGCCAGCAGCTTGGCCTTGGGGACCGTGACTGAAGCTTTCTTT. Protein sequence: CASSLALGTVTEAFF.

There are many counts of this clonotype. This rearrangement joins TRBV6-2 or TRBV6-3 to TRBJ2-5; TRBD2 might be the D (6 bases). The CDR3 extends over 15 amino acids. The ends were cut back, 7 bases at V and 1 base at J, with 16 bases in the middle. Germline V gene data show CDR1 as MNHEY and CDR2 as SVGEGT. CDR3 DNA sequence: TGTGCCAGCACCCCGCTGGTGGGGGGCCAAGAGACCCAGTACTTC. This translates into CASTPLVGGQETQYF.

This clonotype has a handful of counts. The chain carries TRBV7-8 and TRBJ2-7, with TRBD1 matching over 12 bases. There are 14 residues in the CDR3. V trimming: 5 bases; J trimming: 6 bases; junction bases outside the gene matches: 5. Germline V gives CDR1 SGHVS, CDR2 FQNEAQ. CDR3 residues: CASSRGTGGGEQYF. CDR3 coding DNA: TGTGCCAGCAGCCGAGGGACAGGGGGCGGCGAGCAGTACTTC.

There are many counts of this clonotype. The rearrangement uses TRBV2 and TRBJ2-5, with D possibly TRBD2 on 6 matching bases. The germline V gene encodes CDR1 SNHLY and CDR2 FYNNEI. The CDR3 spans 13 residues. The ends were cut back, 3 bases at V and 8 bases at J, with 13 bases in the middle. Here the CDR3 DNA reads TGTGCCAGCAGTGAGTCACGGGACTCTACCCAGTACTTC. Protein sequence: CASSESRDSTQYF.

In its sample, this clonotype was seen many times. This sequence joins TRBV7-9 and TRBJ2-5; 8 nucleotides match TRBD2. Germline lookup yields CDR1 SEHNR and CDR2 FQNEAQ (reference sequence). V lost 0 bases, J lost 6 bases, and 12 bases stayed unmatched. CDR3 length: 17 amino acids. The CDR3 loop reads CASSLAIGGAARKTQYF. The CDR3 DNA reads TGTGCCAGCAGCTTAGCGATCGGGGGGGCCGCTCGGAAGACCCAGTACTTC.